The 22 T cell receptor beta chains below come from one sample, sequenced in a study of T cells in Graves' hyperthyroidism and ophthalmopathy. The TCR beta CDR3 regions underwent amplification using RNA transcripts as the source. Researchers ran a first-round RT-PCR on the TCR CDR3 using the HTBI primer set. TCRdb recomputed calls from the multiplex PCR reads with MiXCR, one row per CDR3 protein. In the table there are approximately 600,000 distinct CDR3 sequences, approximately 15% of which are singletons. The sequenced sample was blood. Receptors were obtained from a woman between 18 and 29 years old with Graves' ophthalmopathy.

This clonotype was recorded many times. The rearrangement joins TRBV2 to TRBJ2-1, with D unclear. CDR3 length: 12 amino acids. Germline loops: CDR1 SNHLY, CDR2 FYNNEI. Trimming stripped 4 bases from V and 6 bases from J, with 7 bases between. CDR3 loop: CASSGSGNEQFF. CDR3 coding DNA: TGTGCCAGCAGTGGCTCAGGCAATGAGCAGTTCTTC.

J is TRBJ2-1 and V is TRBV18; TRBD2 matches at 9 bases. The J segment lost 3 bases and the V segment lost 4 bases, leaving 10 bases of the junction unmatched. The CDR3 sequence is 17 residues long. The germline V gene encodes CDR1 KGHSH and CDR2 LQKENI. The CDR3 region is CASSHPAGTSIYNEQFF. The CDR3 DNA reads TGTGCCAGCTCACACCCTGCCGGGACTAGCATCTACAATGAGCAGTTCTTC.

In this sample, this clonotype turned up many times. The chain has TRBV27 and TRBJ2-3; D not certain. CDR3 length: 15 amino acids. V was cut by 6 bases and J by 2 bases, with 15 bases left in between. The germline CDR1 and CDR2 sequences are MNHEY and SMNVEV (reference sequence). The DNA for the CDR3 is TGTGCCAGCAGGCCAGTGCATTATCTCACAGATACGCAGTATTTT. As protein: CASRPVHYLTDTQYF.

This clonotype was counted at least ten times. The chain carries TRBV29-1 and TRBJ2-7, with TRBD1 matching over 12 bases. Germline V gene sequence: CDR1 SQVTM, CDR2 ANQGSEA. V shed 7 bases and J 2 bases; nucleotides not matched to a gene: 9. The CDR3 runs to 15 residues. The CDR3 region has the DNA TGCAGCGCCCAAGACCGGGACAGGGGGCCCTACGAGCAGTACTTC. It specifies CSAQDRDRGPYEQYF.

This clonotype was seen repeatedly, ten times or more. The chain employs TRBV28 and TRBJ2-5; D gene uncertain. Per the germline V gene, CDR1 is MDHEN and CDR2 is SYDVKM. The CDR3 has 14 residues. V was cut by 2 bases and J by 3 bases, with 10 bases left in between. The CDR3 is CASSLPSRKETQYF. The DNA of the CDR3 is TGTGCCAGCAGTTTACCTAGTAGAAAAGAGACCCAGTACTTC.

This clonotype came up many times. DNA for the CDR3: TGTGCCAGCAGCTTAGCAAATAAAGGGGCCCGTCCCAATCAGCCCCAGCATTTT. Translated: CASSLANKGARPNQPQHF. V usage is TRBV11-3 and J usage is TRBJ1-5; D may be TRBD1 (5 bases). The germline V and J ends were trimmed by 1 base and 3 bases, with 19 bases remaining between them. The germline V gene has CDR1 SGHNT and CDR2 YENEEA. This CDR3 has 18 residues.

This clonotype was picked up many times. This chain joins TRBV2 and TRBJ1-3; D call uncertain. The germline V gene has CDR1 SNHLY and CDR2 FYNNEI. V lost 2 bases to trimming and J lost 3 bases, with 20 bases between them. This CDR3 is 18 amino acids long. The CDR3 DNA follows: TGTGCCAGCAGTGAACGTGACACGAGTGGTGGTAATGGAAACACCATATATTTT. Translation gives CASSERDTSGGNGNTIYF. Complete variable domain (other parts from reference TRBV2 and TRBJ1-3): EPEVTQTPSHQVTQMGQEVILRCVPISNHLYFYWYRQILGQKVEFLVSFYNNEISEKSEIFDDQFSVERPDGSNFTLKIRSTKLEDSAMYFCASSERDTSGGNGNTIYFGEGSWLTVV.

The genes are TRBV4-1 and TRBJ2-7; no reliable D call. V was cut by 0 bases and J by 1 base, with 7 bases left in between. This CDR3 has 14 amino acids. Per germline, CDR1 MGHRA and CDR2 YSYEKL. CDR3 protein: CASSQDWGSYEQYF. CDR3 nucleotide sequence: TGCGCCAGCAGCCAAGATTGGGGTTCCTACGAGCAGTACTTC.

The chain is built from TRBV6-2 or TRBV6-3 and TRBJ2-1; no clear D. Trimming removed 4 bases from V and 4 bases from J, with 14 bases in between. There are 15 residues in the CDR3. Germline CDR1 reads MNHEY; CDR2 reads SVGEGT. CDR3 amino acids: CASSSGRWEYNEQFF. The CDR3 DNA reads TGTGCCAGCAGTTCTGGCAGGTGGGAATACAATGAGCAGTTCTTC.

The genes are TRBV7-3 and TRBJ2-1; tentative D call: TRBD2 (7 bases). This CDR3 has 18 residues. The germline V gene encodes CDR1 SGHTA and CDR2 FQGTGA. Trimming took off 1 base at V and 5 bases at J, with 21 bases between the two ends. The CDR3 DNA reads as TGTGCCAGCAGCTTAAGTGGATGGGGGCTAGCGGCTCACAATGAGCAGTTCTTC. This encodes CASSLSGWGLAAHNEQFF.

The J gene is TRBJ1-1, the V gene TRBV28; 11 nucleotides align to TRBD1. Trimming took 4 bases from V and 7 from J; bases not matched to a gene: 14. Germline CDR1 is MDHEN and CDR2 is SYDVKM. This CDR3 has 17 amino acids. Here the CDR3 reads CASSWTGGPLTHNEAFF. CDR3 bases: TGTGCCAGCAGTTGGACAGGGGGCCCACTAACGCACAATGAAGCTTTCTTT.

This clonotype showed up just a few times. V usage is TRBV4-3 and J usage is TRBJ2-1; TRBD2 is a possible D gene (6 bases). V was pared by 6 bases and J by 6 bases, with 15 bases between. The CDR3 loop spans 14 amino acids. Germline V lookup: CDR1 LGHNA, CDR2 YSLEER. The CDR3 coding sequence is TGCGCCAGCAGGCAACTGGGGGGTCGCAATGAGCAGTTCTTC. It translates to CASRQLGGRNEQFF.

This clonotype was seen at least ten times. The chain joins TRBV6-1 to TRBJ2-1, with 7 bases matching TRBD2. CDR1 is MNHNS, CDR2 SASEGT, per germline. This CDR3 spans 17 amino acids. Unmatched junction bases numbered 10, after V lost 5 bases and J lost 0 bases. The CDR3 nucleotides are TGTGCCAGCAGTTATCAACTAGCGCCCAGCTCCTACAATGAGCAGTTCTTC. Translation: CASSYQLAPSSYNEQFF.

This clonotype has a handful of counts. V usage is TRBV2 and J usage is TRBJ1-6, with 7 bases that match TRBD1. Losses at the gene ends were 4 bases for V and 13 bases for J; bases not matched to a gene: 13. There are 15 residues in the CDR3. Germline assignment: CDR1 SNHLY and CDR2 FYNNEI. This CDR3 reads CASSGIDRDSLPLHF. CDR3 sequence (DNA): TGTGCCAGCAGTGGGATCGACAGGGACTCACTCCCCCTCCACTTT.

This clonotype was counted ten times or more. This chain uses TRBV28 with TRBJ1-4; 10 bases match TRBD1. The length of the CDR3 is 14 residues. V lost 6 bases to trimming and J lost 5 bases; unmatched junction nucleotides: 3. The germline V gene encodes CDR1 MDHEN and CDR2 SYDVKM. The CDR3 protein is CASSGQGVNEKLFF. The DNA of the CDR3 is TGTGCCAGCAGCGGACAGGGGGTCAATGAAAAACTGTTTTTT. Complete variable domain (other parts from reference TRBV28 and TRBJ1-4): DVKVTQSSRYLVKRTGEKVFLECVQDMDHENMFWYRQDPGLGLRLIYFSYDVKMKEKGDIPEGYSVSREKKERFSLILESASTNQTSMYLCASSGQGVNEKLFFGSGTQLSVL.

The rearrangement uses TRBV4-1 and TRBJ1-6; no reliable D call. The CDR3 extends over 15 amino acids. V was cut by 0 bases and J by 7 bases, with 10 bases left in between. Germline assignment: CDR1 MGHRA and CDR2 YSYEKL. CDR3 nucleotide sequence: TGCGCCAGCAGCCAAGATCGGGTTGGCAATTCACCCCTCCACTTT. Protein product: CASSQDRVGNSPLHF.

The chain uses TRBV28 and TRBJ1-4; 8 bases map to TRBD1. The CDR3 is 14 residues long. CDR1 is MDHEN and CDR2 is SYDVKM in the germline V gene. V shed 5 bases and J 6 bases; nucleotides not matched to a gene: 5. CDR3 bases: TGTGCCAGCAGTGGACAGGGAGAGGATGAAAAACTGTTTTTT. Encoded protein: CASSGQGEDEKLFF.

This clonotype came up many times. V and J are TRBV6-2 or TRBV6-3 and TRBJ2-7; D tentatively reads TRBD1 or TRBD2 (7 bases each). There are 17 residues in the CDR3. Trimming left V 2 bases short and J 2 bases short, with 19 bases between. Germline-derived CDR1 and CDR2 are MNHEY and SVGEGT. CDR3 nucleotide sequence: TGTGCCAGCAGTTACAACTGGGACAGCGGGGTAACCTACGAGCAGTACTTC. Translated, it gives CASSYNWDSGVTYEQYF.

This clonotype was recorded many times. The chain has TRBV6-6 and TRBJ2-7; 7 nucleotides match TRBD1. The CDR3 runs 14 residues. The J segment lost 2 bases and the V segment lost 2 bases, leaving 3 bases of the junction unmatched. Germline V gives CDR1 MNHNY, CDR2 SVGAGI (reference sequence). The CDR3 bases are TGTGCCAGCAGTTACGACACAGGGGCCTACGAGCAGTACTTC. This translates into CASSYDTGAYEQYF.

At least ten counts were recorded for this clonotype. The V call is TRBV6-2 or TRBV6-3, the J call TRBJ2-1, with D perhaps matching TRBD1 (7 bases). Germline assignment: CDR1 MNHEY and CDR2 SVGEGT. The CDR3 spans 14 residues. Trimming took 2 bases from V and 7 from J, leaving 12 bases between them. CDR3 sequence reads: CASSYTAGGNEQFF. CDR3 nucleotides: TGTGCCAGCAGTTACACGGCAGGGGGGAATGAGCAGTTCTTC.

On this clonotype: A read error may explain this, as a much larger clone is one base away. The V and J genes are TRBV2 and TRBJ2-5; TRBD2 is a possible D gene (6 bases). Per the germline V gene, CDR1 is SNHLY and CDR2 is FYNNEI. This CDR3 has 12 residues. This CDR3 reads CTSRLDYETQYF. The CDR3 DNA sequence: TGTACCAGCAGACTAGATTACGAGACCCAGTACTTC.

Turning to this clonotype: It may be a read error: a sequence one base away is much more abundant. This chain connects TRBV7-9 to TRBJ2-2; possible D gene TRBD1, 5 bases. Trimming cost V 3 bases and J 3 bases, with 8 bases left between them. Looked up from germline, CDR1 is SEHNR and CDR2 is FQNEAQ (reference sequence). The CDR3 length is 14 residues. The CDR3 sequence: CASSFDSYTGELFF. The CDR3 DNA reads as TGTGCCAGCAGCTTCGACAGCTACACCGGGGAGCTGTTTTTT. Complete variable domain (other parts from reference TRBV7-9 and TRBJ2-2): DTGVSQNPRHKITKRGQNVTFRCDPISEHNRLYWYRQTLGQGPEFLTYFQNEAQLEKSRLLSDRFSAERPKGSFSTLEIQRTEQGDSAMYLCASSFDSYTGELFFGEGSRLTVL.